Listed here are 27 T cell receptor beta chains from one sample, sequenced in a study of cytomegalovirus exposure and HLA in healthy donors. Amplification used 60 Vbeta primers and 13 Jbeta primers. Sequencing was performed with immunoSEQ multiplex PCR; in TCRdb, only in-frame clones are kept and a portion is missing. The sample has fewer than 150,000 clones; about three quarters are singletons. The sequenced sample was PBMCs. These TCRs come from a woman between 40 and 50 years old in good health and CMV-seropositive.

The J gene is TRBJ1-3, the V gene TRBV4-3; TRBD1 matches 9 bases. Germline CDR1 reads LGHNA; CDR2 reads YSLEER. The CDR3 runs 16 residues. J was trimmed by 0 bases and V by 2 bases; bases with no gene match: 2. As DNA, the CDR3 is TGCGCCAGCAGCCAACTACAGGGGGCCTCTGGAAACACCATATATTTT. This encodes CASSQLQGASGNTIYF.

The chain recombines TRBV5-4 with TRBJ2-1; 11 bases are a match to TRBD2. The CDR3 has 14 amino acids. CDR1 SGHNT and CDR2 YYREEE come from the germline V gene (reference sequence). Trimming at V came to 8 bases and at J to 9 bases, leaving 10 bases not matched to a gene. CDR3 loop: CASGGSGGAVEQFF. DNA of the CDR3: TGTGCCAGTGGGGGTAGCGGGGGGGCCGTTGAGCAGTTCTTC.

This clone appeared once. The J gene is TRBJ1-4, the V gene TRBV9; no reliable D call. The germline V gene has CDR1 SGDLS and CDR2 YYNGEE. The CDR3 totals 14 residues. V gave up 0 bases and J gave up 8 bases, with 11 bases separating them. CDR3 nucleotide sequence: TGTGCCAGCAGCGTAGGGCTAGGGAGGGAAAAACTGTTTTTT. Translating it yields CASSVGLGREKLFF. The full variable domain, its missing parts supplied by reference TRBV9 and TRBJ1-4, is DSGVTQTPKHLITATGQRVTLRCSPRSGDLSVYWYQQSLDQGLQFLIQYYNGEERAKGNILERFSAQQFPDLHSELNLSSLELGDSALYFCASSVGLGREKLFFGSGTQLSVL.

This clone was counted only a few times. J is TRBJ2-3 and V is TRBV29-1, with D unclear. With 7 bases removed from V and 3 bases from J, the gap between germline ends came to 5 bases. There are 10 residues in the CDR3. Germline V gene lookup returns CDR1 SQVTM and CDR2 ANQGSEA. The CDR3 nucleotides are TGCAGCGGAGAGACAGATACGCAGTATTTT. Translation gives CSGETDTQYF.

The V call is TRBV2, the J call TRBJ1-1, with 7 positions matching TRBD1. This CDR3 region has 18 residues. With 3 bases clipped from V and 0 bases from J, the junction kept 13 bases outside the gene matches. Germline loops: CDR1 SNHLY, CDR2 FYNNEI. Here the CDR3 reads CASSDPTGDTVMNTEAFF. CDR3 in DNA: TGTGCCAGCAGTGATCCCACAGGGGATACTGTAATGAACACTGAAGCTTTCTTT.

The V call is TRBV7-9, the J call TRBJ2-7; 8 bases agree with TRBD1. Germline trimming cut 4 bases from V and 5 bases from J; bases unmatched to any gene: 4. Germline V gives CDR1 SEHNR, CDR2 FQNEAQ (reference sequence). The CDR3 consists of 13 residues. The CDR3 bases are TGTGCCAGCAGCTCAGACAGGGGCGACGAGCAGTACTTC. It codes for CASSSDRGDEQYF.

This chain uses TRBV4-2 with TRBJ2-3, with D maybe TRBD2 (6 bases). Germline V gives CDR1 LGHNA, CDR2 YNFKEQ. The CDR3 consists of 15 residues. Trimming removed 0 bases from V and 3 bases from J, with 10 bases in between. As DNA, the CDR3 is TGTGCCAGCAGCCAAGACGGGGGAGCTACAGATACGCAGTATTTT. Translated, it gives CASSQDGGATDTQYF.

This clone appeared a single time. The chain employs TRBV14 and TRBJ2-3; TRBD2 matches 12 bases. The CDR3 consists of 14 residues. Unmatched junction bases numbered 0, after V lost 4 bases and J lost 4 bases. Germline V gives CDR1 SGHDN, CDR2 FVKESK. The CDR3 here is CASSRTSGADTQYF. DNA of the CDR3: TGTGCCAGCAGCCGGACTAGCGGGGCAGATACGCAGTATTTT.

J is TRBJ2-3 and V is TRBV5-8; 11 bases fit TRBD2. From germline, CDR1 is SGHTS and CDR2 YDEGEE. CDR3 length equals 16 residues. J lost 4 bases, V lost 3 bases, and 7 bases had no gene match. CDR3 in DNA: TGTGCCAGCAGCTCACGTAGCGGGAGGGCATCAGATACGCAGTATTTT. Translated: CASSSRSGRASDTQYF.

The V gene is TRBV4-1, the J gene TRBJ1-2; no reliable D call. CDR1 and CDR2 (germline): MGHRA, YSYEKL. The CDR3 extends over 18 amino acids. The V end was cut by 0 bases, the J end by 4 bases, with 21 bases between. The CDR3 protein is CASSQDWRNVAEIYGYTF. The CDR3 DNA sequence: TGCGCCAGCAGCCAAGATTGGCGGAATGTTGCGGAAATCTATGGCTACACCTTC.

The CDR3 loop is CASSLGGGLSTDTQYF. The DNA for the CDR3 is TGTGCCAGCAGCCTAGGCGGGGGTCTGAGCACAGATACGCAGTATTTT. The chain links TRBV19 to TRBJ2-3; 7 nucleotides line up with TRBD2. Looked up from germline, CDR1 is LNHDA and CDR2 is SQIVND (reference sequence). The CDR3 runs 16 residues. The V segment lost 9 bases and the J segment 0 bases; nucleotides outside the gene matches: 12.

V usage is TRBV19 and J usage is TRBJ1-4; D gene ambiguous. Germline CDR1 LNHDA, CDR2 SQIVND (reference sequence). With 3 bases removed from V and 0 bases from J, the gap between germline ends came to 8 bases. The CDR3 is 15 residues long. CDR3 coding DNA: TGTGCCAGTAGTATTGGCAGAACAACTAATGAAAAACTGTTTTTT. It specifies CASSIGRTTNEKLFF.

This clone showed up just a few times. This chain links TRBV4-2 with TRBJ1-6; D remains ambiguous. Germline CDR1 LGHNA, CDR2 YNFKEQ. The CDR3 has 16 amino acids. V dropped 0 bases and J dropped 0 bases, with 6 bases sitting between them. The CDR3 nucleotides are TGTGCCAGCAGCCAAGACCCAGGCTCCTATAATTCACCCCTCCACTTT. Translation gives CASSQDPGSYNSPLHF.

The V and J genes are TRBV9 and TRBJ2-7, with 8 bases fitting TRBD2. The length of the CDR3 is 14 residues. Germline loops: CDR1 SGDLS, CDR2 YYNGEE. V dropped 3 bases and J dropped 5; count of bases not matched to a gene: 7. This CDR3 reads CASSARGGFNEQYF. The CDR3 region has the DNA TGTGCCAGCAGCGCCCGGGGGGGTTTCAACGAGCAGTACTTC.

This chain links TRBV4-3 with TRBJ1-2; 8 nucleotides agree with TRBD1. V was pared by 1 base and J by 5 bases, with 3 bases of the junction left unmatched. CDR3 length: 14 residues. In germline, CDR1 is LGHNA, CDR2 YSLEER. Here the CDR3 DNA reads TGCGCCAGCAGCCAAGGCAGGGGGCAATATGGCTACACCTTC. Its translation is CASSQGRGQYGYTF.

The V call is TRBV14, the J call TRBJ2-2, with 10 positions matching TRBD2. The CDR3 contains 16 residues. Trimming cost V 4 bases and J 4 bases; bases outside gene matches: 6. CDR1 is SGHDN and CDR2 is FVKESK in the germline V gene. In nucleotides, the CDR3 is TGTGCCAGCAGCCCAGGACTAGCGGTCGTCACCGGGGAGCTGTTTTTT. Its translation is CASSPGLAVVTGELFF. The variable domain in full, completed from reference TRBV14 and TRBJ2-2, reads EAGVTQFPSHSVIEKGQTVTLRCDPISGHDNLYWYRRVMGKEIKFLLHFVKESKQDESGMPNNRFLAERTGGTYSTLKVQPAELEDSGVYFCASSPGLAVVTGELFFGEGSRLTVL.

V gene TRBV19 combines with J gene TRBJ1-5; D remains ambiguous. There are 16 residues in the CDR3. The germline CDR1 and CDR2 sequences are LNHDA and SQIVND (reference sequence). The ends were cut back, 6 bases at V and 0 bases at J, with 15 bases in the middle. CDR3 coding DNA: TGTGCCAGTAGATCCTCAAAAACACATAGCAATCAGCCCCAGCATTTT. It is translated as CASRSSKTHSNQPQHF.

V gene TRBV10-1 combines with J gene TRBJ2-2; TRBD1 matches 10 bases. The CDR3 runs 15 residues. Germline-derived CDR1 and CDR2 are WNHNN and SYGVQD (reference sequence). Trimming took 6 bases from V and 3 from J; bases not matched to a gene: 4. CDR3 sequence: CASSRDRGYTGELFF. CDR3 bases: TGCGCCAGCAGCCGGGACAGGGGTTACACCGGGGAGCTGTTTTTT.

V is TRBV2 and J is TRBJ2-2; D perhaps matches TRBD1 (6 bases). V was trimmed by 6 bases and J by 0 bases, leaving 20 bases between them. The CDR3 has 18 amino acids. Looked up from germline, CDR1 is SNHLY and CDR2 is FYNNEI. CDR3 protein: CASRKRPWGTSNTGELFF. The CDR3 nucleotides read TGTGCCAGCAGGAAACGCCCCTGGGGGACATCGAACACCGGGGAGCTGTTTTTT.

V is TRBV4-2 and J is TRBJ2-2, with 13 nucleotides matching TRBD2. The V gene's germline CDR1 is LGHNA and CDR2 YNFKEQ. This CDR3 spans 17 amino acids. The junction had 6 bases not matched to a gene; V was cut back by 1 base and J by 7 bases. CDR3 protein: CASSQGLAGGGGGELFF. The CDR3 region has the DNA TGTGCCAGCAGCCAAGGACTAGCGGGAGGAGGGGGCGGGGAGCTGTTTTTT.

The J gene is TRBJ2-3, the V gene TRBV11-2; D remains ambiguous. V lost 5 bases and J lost 3, with 3 bases in between. This CDR3 comprises 11 residues. Germline CDR1 reads SGHAT; CDR2 reads FQNNGV. Here the CDR3 reads CASSPTDTQYF. DNA for the CDR3: TGTGCCAGCAGCCCTACAGATACGCAGTATTTT.

The chain carries TRBV29-1 and TRBJ2-7, with a weak D call TRBD2 (5 bases). Per the germline V gene, CDR1 is SQVTM and CDR2 is ANQGSEA. The V end lost 2 bases, the J end lost 0 bases, and 8 bases lay between the germline ends. The CDR3 totals 13 residues. CDR3 DNA: TGCAGCGTTGAAAAAGGAGGCTCCTACGAGCAGTACTTC. Its protein product is CSVEKGGSYEQYF.

The rearrangement uses TRBV7-9 and TRBJ2-1; the D gene is possibly TRBD2 (7 bases). The CDR3 extends over 15 amino acids. Trimming removed 5 bases at V and 6 bases at J, with 17 bases between. In germline, CDR1 is SEHNR, CDR2 FQNEAQ (reference sequence). The CDR3 nucleotides are TGTGCCAGCAGCCTGCGGGGGCAAGGAATCAATGAGCAGTTCTTC. Its translation is CASSLRGQGINEQFF.

This chain links TRBV30 with TRBJ2-1, with 14 nucleotides matching TRBD2. This CDR3 spans 19 amino acids. V dropped 2 bases and J dropped 0; count of bases not matched to a gene: 9. The germline V gene encodes CDR1 GTSNPN and CDR2 SVGIG (reference sequence). DNA of the CDR3: TGTGCCTGGAGTCCCGGACTAGCGGGAGGTCCTAGCTCCTACAATGAGCAGTTCTTC. Protein: CAWSPGLAGGPSSYNEQFF.

The rearrangement links TRBV5-1 to TRBJ2-1; the D gene is possibly TRBD2 (7 bases). Germline V lookup: CDR1 SGHRS, CDR2 YFSETQ. V was pared by 0 bases and J by 3 bases, with 16 bases between. CDR3 length equals 17 residues. Here the CDR3 reads CASSLEFKGGNYNEQFF. The DNA for the CDR3 is TGCGCCAGCAGCTTGGAGTTTAAGGGGGGGAACTACAATGAGCAGTTCTTC.

The chain is built from TRBV14 and TRBJ1-4; 7 nucleotides match TRBD1. The CDR3 totals 15 residues. CDR1 and CDR2 (germline): SGHDN, FVKESK. Trimming cost V 4 bases and J 8 bases; bases outside gene matches: 10. This chain's CDR3 is CASSRLGGLEEKLFF. DNA of the CDR3: TGTGCCAGCAGCCGACTAGGGGGCTTGGAAGAAAAACTGTTTTTT.

This chain links TRBV5-1 with TRBJ2-2; D may be TRBD1 (6 bases). Trimming pared 2 bases from V and 0 bases from J, leaving 8 bases between. The CDR3 has 15 amino acids. Germline lookup yields CDR1 SGHRS and CDR2 YFSETQ. The CDR3, as DNA: TGCGCCAGCAGCTTAGGGACACCGAACACCGGGGAGCTGTTTTTT. Its translation: CASSLGTPNTGELFF.